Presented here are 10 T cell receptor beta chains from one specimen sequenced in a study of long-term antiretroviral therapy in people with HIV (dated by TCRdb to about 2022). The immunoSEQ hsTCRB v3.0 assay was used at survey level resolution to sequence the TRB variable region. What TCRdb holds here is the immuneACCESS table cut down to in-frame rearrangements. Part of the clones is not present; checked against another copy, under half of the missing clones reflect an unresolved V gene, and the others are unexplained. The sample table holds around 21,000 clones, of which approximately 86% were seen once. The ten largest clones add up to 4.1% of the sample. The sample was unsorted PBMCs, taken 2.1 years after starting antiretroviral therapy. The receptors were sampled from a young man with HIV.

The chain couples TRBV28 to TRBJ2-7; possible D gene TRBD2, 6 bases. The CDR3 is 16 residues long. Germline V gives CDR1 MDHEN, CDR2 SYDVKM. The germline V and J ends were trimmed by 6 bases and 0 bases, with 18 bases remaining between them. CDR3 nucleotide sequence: TGTGCCAGCAGCTTCCCCTCCGGGACTGCCTCCTACGAGCAGTACTTC. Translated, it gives CASSFPSGTASYEQYF.

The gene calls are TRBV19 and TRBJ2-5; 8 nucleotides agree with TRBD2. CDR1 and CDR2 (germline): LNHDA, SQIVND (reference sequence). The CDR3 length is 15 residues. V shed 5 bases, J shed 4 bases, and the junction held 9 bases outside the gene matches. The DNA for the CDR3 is TGTGCCAGTAGTCCGCGGGGGGCAGGTCCAGAGACCCAGTACTTC. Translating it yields CASSPRGAGPETQYF.

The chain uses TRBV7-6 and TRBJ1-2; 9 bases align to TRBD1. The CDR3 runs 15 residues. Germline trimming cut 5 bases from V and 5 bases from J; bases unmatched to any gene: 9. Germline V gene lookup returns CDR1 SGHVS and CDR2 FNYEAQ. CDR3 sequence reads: CASSHGQGLSYGYTF. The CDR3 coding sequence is TGTGCCAGCAGCCATGGACAGGGGTTAAGTTATGGCTACACCTTC.

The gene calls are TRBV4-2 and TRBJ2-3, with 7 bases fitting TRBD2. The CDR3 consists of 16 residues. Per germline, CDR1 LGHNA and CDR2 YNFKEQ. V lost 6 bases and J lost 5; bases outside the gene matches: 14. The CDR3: CASRPSAGRAGDTQYF. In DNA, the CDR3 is TGTGCCAGCAGGCCCTCAGCGGGGAGGGCGGGAGATACGCAGTATTTT.

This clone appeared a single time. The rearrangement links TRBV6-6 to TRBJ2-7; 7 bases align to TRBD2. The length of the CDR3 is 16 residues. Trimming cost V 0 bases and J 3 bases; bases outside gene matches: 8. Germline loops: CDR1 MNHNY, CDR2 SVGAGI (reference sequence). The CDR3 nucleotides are TGTGCCAGCAGTTACTCGATGTGGGGGAGGGACTACGAGCAGTACTTC. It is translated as CASSYSMWGRDYEQYF.

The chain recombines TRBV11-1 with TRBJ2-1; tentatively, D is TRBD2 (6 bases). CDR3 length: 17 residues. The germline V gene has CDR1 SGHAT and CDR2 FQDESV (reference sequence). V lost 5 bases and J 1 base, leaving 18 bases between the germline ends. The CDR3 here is CASSPPGSGLSYNEQFF. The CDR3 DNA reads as TGTGCCAGCAGCCCTCCCGGGAGCGGGCTGTCCTACAATGAGCAGTTCTTC. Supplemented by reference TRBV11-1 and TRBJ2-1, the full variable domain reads EAEVAQSPRYKITEKSQAVAFWCDPISGHATLYWYRQILGQGPELLVQFQDESVVDDSQLPKDRFSAERLKGVDSTLKIQPAELGDSAMYLCASSPPGSGLSYNEQFFGPGTRLTVL.

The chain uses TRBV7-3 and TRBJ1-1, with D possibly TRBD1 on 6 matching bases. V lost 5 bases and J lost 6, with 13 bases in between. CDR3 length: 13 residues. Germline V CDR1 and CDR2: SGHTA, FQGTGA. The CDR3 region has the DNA TGTGCCAGCAGCCCCAAGAGGGGGGCTGAAGCTTTCTTT. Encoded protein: CASSPKRGAEAFF.

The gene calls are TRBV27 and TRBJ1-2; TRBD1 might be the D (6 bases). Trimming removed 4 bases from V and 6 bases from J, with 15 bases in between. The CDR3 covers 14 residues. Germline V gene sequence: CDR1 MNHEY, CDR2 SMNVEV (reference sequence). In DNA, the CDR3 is TGTGCCAGCAGTTCATACGGGACAATCGATGGCTACACCTTC. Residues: CASSSYGTIDGYTF.

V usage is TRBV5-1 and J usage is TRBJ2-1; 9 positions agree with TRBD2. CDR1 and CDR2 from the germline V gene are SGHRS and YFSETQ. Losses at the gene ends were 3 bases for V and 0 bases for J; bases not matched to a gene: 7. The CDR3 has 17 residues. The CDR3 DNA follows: TGCGCCAGCAGCTGGACGGGACTAGCTAGCTCCTACAATGAGCAGTTCTTC. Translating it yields CASSWTGLASSYNEQFF.

CDR3 sequence reads: CASSIGRLSGANVLTF. The CDR3 DNA is TGTGCCAGTAGTATAGGCAGGCTTTCTGGGGCCAACGTCCTGACTTTC. The V gene is TRBV19, the J gene TRBJ2-6; D remains ambiguous. Germline loops: CDR1 LNHDA, CDR2 SQIVND (reference sequence). Trimming pared 1 base from V and 1 base from J, leaving 8 bases between. The CDR3 is made up of 16 amino acids.